This TCR beta chain was captured by sequencing in a study of T-cell reconstitution after alpha-beta-depleted transplantation in children. Unique molecular identifiers were used in preparing the TCRbeta library. MiXCR, run by TCRdb on the PCR reads, gives a single entry per CDR3 protein. The repertoire includes about 540,000 distinct CDR3 sequences, about 16% of them detected once, and roughly 3.3% sits in the top ten. This clonotype was detected a few times. The sequence came from a human donor who donated a stem cell graft to a child with acute lymphoblastic leukemia. The sequencing here drew on PBMCs from the stem cell graft donor, taken from the stem cell graft.

The chain's CDR3 is CASSGLVTGELFF. The CDR3 nucleotides are TGTGCCAGTAGTGGTTTAGTCACCGGGGAGCTGTTTTTT. The rearrangement uses TRBV19 and TRBJ2-2; D is unclear. The length of the CDR3 is 13 residues. V shed 5 bases and J shed 4 bases, with 8 bases lying between them. Per germline, CDR1 LNHDA and CDR2 SQIVND (reference sequence).